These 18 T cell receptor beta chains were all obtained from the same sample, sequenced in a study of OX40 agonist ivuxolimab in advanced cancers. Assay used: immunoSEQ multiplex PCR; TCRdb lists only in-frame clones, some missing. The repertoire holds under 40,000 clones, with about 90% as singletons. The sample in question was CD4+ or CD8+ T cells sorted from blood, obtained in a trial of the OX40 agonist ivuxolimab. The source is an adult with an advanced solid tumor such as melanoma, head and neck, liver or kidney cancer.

The CDR3 sequence: CASSLDAGRDEKLFF. The CDR3 DNA reads TGTGCCAGCAGCTTAGATGCGGGGAGGGATGAAAAACTGTTTTTT. V gene TRBV11-2 combines with J gene TRBJ1-4; D is ambiguous. The V end was cut by 0 bases, the J end by 6 bases, with 11 bases between. CDR3 length: 15 residues. Germline assignment: CDR1 SGHAT and CDR2 FQNNGV.

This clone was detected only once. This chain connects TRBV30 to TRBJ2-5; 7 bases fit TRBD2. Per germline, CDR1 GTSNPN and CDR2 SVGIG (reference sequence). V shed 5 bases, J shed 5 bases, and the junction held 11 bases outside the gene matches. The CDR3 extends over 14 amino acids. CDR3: CAWGIGGGWETQYF. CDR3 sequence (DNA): TGTGCCTGGGGGATTGGCGGGGGTTGGGAGACCCAGTACTTC.

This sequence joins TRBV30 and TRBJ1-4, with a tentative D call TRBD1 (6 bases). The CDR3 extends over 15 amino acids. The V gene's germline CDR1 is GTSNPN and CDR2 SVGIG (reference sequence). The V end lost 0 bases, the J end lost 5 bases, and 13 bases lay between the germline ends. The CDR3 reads CAWSVGGRENEKLFF. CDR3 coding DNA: TGTGCCTGGAGTGTGGGGGGCAGGGAGAATGAAAAACTGTTTTTT.

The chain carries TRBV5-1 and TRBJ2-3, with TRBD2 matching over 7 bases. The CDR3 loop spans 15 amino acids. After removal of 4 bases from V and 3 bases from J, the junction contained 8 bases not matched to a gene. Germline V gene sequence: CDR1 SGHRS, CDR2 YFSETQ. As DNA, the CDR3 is TGCGCCAGCAGCGGGAGGGAGGGGAGTACAGATACGCAGTATTTT. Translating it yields CASSGREGSTDTQYF.

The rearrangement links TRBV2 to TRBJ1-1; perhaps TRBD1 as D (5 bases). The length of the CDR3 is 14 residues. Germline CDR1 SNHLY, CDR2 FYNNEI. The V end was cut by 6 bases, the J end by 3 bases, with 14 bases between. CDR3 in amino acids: CASRMGRLDTEAFF. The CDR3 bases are TGTGCCAGCAGGATGGGACGGCTGGACACTGAAGCTTTCTTT.

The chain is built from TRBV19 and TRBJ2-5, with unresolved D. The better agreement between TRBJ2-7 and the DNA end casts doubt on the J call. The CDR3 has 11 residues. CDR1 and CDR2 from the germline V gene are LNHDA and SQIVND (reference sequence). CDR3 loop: CASSDGYEQYF. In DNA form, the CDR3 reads TGTGCCAGTAGTGACGGCTACGAGCAGTACTTC.

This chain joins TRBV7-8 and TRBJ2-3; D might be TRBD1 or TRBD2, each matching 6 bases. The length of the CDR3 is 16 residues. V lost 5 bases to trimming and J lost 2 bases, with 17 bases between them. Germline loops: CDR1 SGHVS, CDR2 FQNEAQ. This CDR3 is CASSRRGTPYTDTQYF. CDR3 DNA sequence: TGTGCCAGCAGCCGACGCGGGACACCTTACACAGATACGCAGTATTTT.

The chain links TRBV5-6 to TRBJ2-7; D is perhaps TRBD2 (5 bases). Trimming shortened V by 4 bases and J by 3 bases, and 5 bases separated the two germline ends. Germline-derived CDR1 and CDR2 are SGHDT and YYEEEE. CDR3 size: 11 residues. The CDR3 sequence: CASSEGYEQYF. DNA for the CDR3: TGTGCCAGCAGCGAGGGCTACGAGCAGTACTTC.

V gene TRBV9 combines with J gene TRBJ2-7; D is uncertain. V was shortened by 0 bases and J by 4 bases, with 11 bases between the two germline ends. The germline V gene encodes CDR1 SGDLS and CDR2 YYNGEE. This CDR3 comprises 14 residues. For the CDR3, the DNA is TGTGCCAGCAGCGTAGACGGCAGCCTTTACGAGCAGTACTTC. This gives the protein CASSVDGSLYEQYF.

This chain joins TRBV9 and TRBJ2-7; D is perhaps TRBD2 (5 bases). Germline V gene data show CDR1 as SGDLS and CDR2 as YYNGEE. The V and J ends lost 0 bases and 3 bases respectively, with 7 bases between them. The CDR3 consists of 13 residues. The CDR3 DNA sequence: TGTGCCAGCAGCGTAGGCGACTACTACGAGCAGTACTTC. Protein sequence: CASSVGDYYEQYF.

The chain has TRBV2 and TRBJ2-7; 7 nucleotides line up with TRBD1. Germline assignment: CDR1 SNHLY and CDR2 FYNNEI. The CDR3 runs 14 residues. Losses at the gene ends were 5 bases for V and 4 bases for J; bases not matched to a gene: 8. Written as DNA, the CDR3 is TGTGCCAGCAGTACCGCCGGGACAGTGTACGAGCAGTACTTC. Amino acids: CASSTAGTVYEQYF.

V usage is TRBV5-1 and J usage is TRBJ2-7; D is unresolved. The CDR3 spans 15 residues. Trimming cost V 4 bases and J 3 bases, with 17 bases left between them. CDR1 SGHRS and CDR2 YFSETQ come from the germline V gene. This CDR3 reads CASSPSPQGNYEQYF. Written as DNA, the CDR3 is TGCGCCAGCAGCCCTTCCCCACAAGGAAACTACGAGCAGTACTTC.

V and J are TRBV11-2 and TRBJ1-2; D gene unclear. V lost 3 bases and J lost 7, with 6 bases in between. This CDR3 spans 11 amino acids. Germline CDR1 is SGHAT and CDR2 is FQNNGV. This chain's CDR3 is CASSFRRGYTF. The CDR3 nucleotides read TGTGCCAGCAGCTTTAGACGTGGCTACACCTTC.

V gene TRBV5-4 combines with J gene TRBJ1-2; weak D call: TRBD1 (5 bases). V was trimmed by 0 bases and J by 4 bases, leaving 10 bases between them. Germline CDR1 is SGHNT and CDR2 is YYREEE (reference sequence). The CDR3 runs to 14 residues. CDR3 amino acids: CASSLDRSSYGYTF. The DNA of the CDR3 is TGTGCCAGCAGCTTGGACAGGTCTTCCTATGGCTACACCTTC.

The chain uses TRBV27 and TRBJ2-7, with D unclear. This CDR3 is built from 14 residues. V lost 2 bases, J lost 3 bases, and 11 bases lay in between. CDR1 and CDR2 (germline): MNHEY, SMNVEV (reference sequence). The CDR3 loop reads CASSLRSTYYEQYF. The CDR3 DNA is TGTGCCAGCAGTTTAAGGAGCACCTACTACGAGCAGTACTTC.

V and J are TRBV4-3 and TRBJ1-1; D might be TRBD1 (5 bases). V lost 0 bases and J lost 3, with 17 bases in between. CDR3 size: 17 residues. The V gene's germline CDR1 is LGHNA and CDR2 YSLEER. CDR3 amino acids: CASSQDGAGLDHTEAFF. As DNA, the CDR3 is TGCGCCAGCAGCCAAGATGGGGCGGGGTTGGATCACACTGAAGCTTTCTTT.

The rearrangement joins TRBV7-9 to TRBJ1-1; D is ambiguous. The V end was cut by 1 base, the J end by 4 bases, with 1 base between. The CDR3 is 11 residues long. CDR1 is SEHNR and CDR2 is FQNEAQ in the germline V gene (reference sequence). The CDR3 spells CASSLGTEAFF. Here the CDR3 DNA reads TGTGCCAGCAGCTTAGGCACTGAAGCTTTCTTT.

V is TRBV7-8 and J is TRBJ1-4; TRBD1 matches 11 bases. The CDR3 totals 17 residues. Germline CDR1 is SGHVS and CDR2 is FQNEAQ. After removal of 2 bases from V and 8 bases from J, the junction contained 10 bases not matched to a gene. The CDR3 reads CASSLRGQGVGVEKLFF. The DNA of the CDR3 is TGTGCCAGCAGCTTAAGGGGACAGGGGGTCGGTGTGGAAAAACTGTTTTTT.